Each of the 28 T cell receptor beta chains below was sequenced from the same sample in a study of T cell responses to AZD1222 COVID-19 vaccine. The table came from immunoSEQ multiplex PCR; TCRdb's copy has only in-frame clones and leaves some out. The sample holds around 200,000 clones, over 90% seen once. The source material was peripheral blood, sampled on day 0 of AZD1222 vaccination. These receptors all stem from an adult in good health.

The chain couples TRBV21-1 to TRBJ2-3. TRBV21-1 is a documented pseudogene. The CDR3 contains 16 residues. CDR3 DNA: TGTGCCAGCAGCAAAGCGCGGACAAGAGGGCCAGATACGCAGTATTTT. Its translation: CASSKARTRGPDTQYF.

There are a few counts of this clone. This chain uses TRBV27 with TRBJ1-1; D is perhaps TRBD1 (5 bases). Looked up from germline, CDR1 is MNHEY and CDR2 is SMNVEV (reference sequence). This CDR3 spans 13 amino acids. V was shortened by 5 bases and J by 6 bases, with 13 bases between the two germline ends. CDR3 loop: CASSRRRGSEAFF. Here the CDR3 DNA reads TGTGCCAGCAGTCGCCGGAGGGGCTCTGAAGCTTTCTTT.

This sequence joins TRBV6-4 and TRBJ1-2; D gene uncertain. Germline CDR1 MRHNA, CDR2 SNTAGT. With 2 bases removed from V and 4 bases from J, the gap between germline ends came to 23 bases. There are 18 residues in the CDR3. CDR3 bases: TGTGCCAGCAGTGACAACGCAGTCCCGGCCTCGTCCCTCTATGGCTACACCTTC. Encoded protein: CASSDNAVPASSLYGYTF.

The chain has TRBV18 and TRBJ1-2; unclear D gene. The V end was cut by 1 base, the J end by 7 bases, with 22 bases between. This CDR3 has 17 residues. The germline CDR1 and CDR2 sequences are KGHSH and LQKENI. Here the CDR3 DNA reads TGTGCCAGCTCACCACTTGGTGCAGACCCAATTACACCTGGCTACACCTTC. Protein product: CASSPLGADPITPGYTF.

The chain combines TRBV3-1 (or the pseudogene TRBV3-2) with TRBJ1-2; 9 bases map to TRBD1. Germline loops: CDR1 LGHDT, CDR2 YNNKEL (reference sequence). CDR3 length: 13 residues. V dropped 6 bases and J dropped 8; count of bases not matched to a gene: 7. Here the CDR3 reads CASSLGQGKGYTF. The DNA for the CDR3 is TGTGCCAGCAGTCTAGGACAGGGGAAAGGCTACACCTTC.

This chain uses TRBV14 with TRBJ1-2; D is undetermined. This CDR3 contains 17 residues. In germline, CDR1 is SGHDN, CDR2 FVKESK. Trimming left V 2 bases short and J 2 bases short, with 18 bases between. The CDR3 DNA reads TGTGCCAGCAGCCAATATAGGGAATCGACGGGGAACTATGGCTACACCTTC. Translation gives CASSQYRESTGNYGYTF.

The chain recombines TRBV12-3 or TRBV12-4 with TRBJ1-5, with TRBD1 as a possible D gene (5 bases). V lost 2 bases, J lost 10 bases, and 12 bases lay in between. The CDR3 has 13 amino acids. CDR3 sequence reads: CASSLRPGAPQHF. CDR3 DNA: TGTGCCAGCAGTTTAAGACCCGGGGCCCCCCAGCATTTT.

The chain combines TRBV10-3 with TRBJ1-2; TRBD1 aligns across 8 bases. This CDR3 spans 15 amino acids. Germline values: CDR1 ENHRY, CDR2 SYGVKD. The junction had 10 bases not matched to a gene; V was cut back by 6 bases and J by 4 bases. Here the CDR3 reads CAISLLSGGFYGYTF. In DNA, the CDR3 is TGTGCCATCAGCCTCCTATCAGGGGGCTTCTATGGCTACACCTTC.

The chain combines TRBV4-1 with TRBJ1-2; 7 bases are shared with TRBD1. The CDR3 has 16 residues. The junction had 8 bases not matched to a gene; V was cut back by 4 bases and J by 0 bases. Germline V CDR1 and CDR2: MGHRA, YSYEKL. The DNA for the CDR3 is TGCGCCAGCAGCCTTAGCACAGGGGATTCTAACTATGGCTACACCTTC. It is translated as CASSLSTGDSNYGYTF.

The rearrangement uses TRBV7-6 and TRBJ2-3; D gene unclear. The CDR3 runs to 13 residues. Germline CDR1 is SGHVS and CDR2 is FNYEAQ. Trimming left V 1 base short and J 3 bases short, with 5 bases between. This chain's CDR3 is CASSLVSTDTQYF. The CDR3 DNA sequence: TGTGCCAGCAGCTTAGTCTCGACAGATACGCAGTATTTT.

In this sample, this clone turned up once. The chain recombines TRBV7-9 with TRBJ1-2; no definite D call. Trimming shortened V by 3 bases and J by 4 bases, and 9 bases separated the two germline ends. Germline V gene sequence: CDR1 SEHNR, CDR2 FQNEAQ (reference sequence). This CDR3 is built from 13 residues. CDR3 DNA: TGTGCCAGCAGCTTCAGTCAGGTCTATGGCTACACCTTC. Translating it yields CASSFSQVYGYTF. The variable domain in full, completed from reference TRBV7-9 and TRBJ1-2, reads DTGVSQNPRHKITKRGQNVTFRCDPISEHNRLYWYRQTLGQGPEFLTYFQNEAQLEKSRLLSDRFSAERPKGSFSTLEIQRTEQGDSAMYLCASSFSQVYGYTFGSGTRLTVV.

This sequence joins TRBV4-1 and TRBJ1-1, with TRBD1 matching 8 bases. The trim removed 2 bases at V and 0 bases at J, leaving 2 bases unmatched. This CDR3 region has 15 residues. Looked up from germline, CDR1 is MGHRA and CDR2 is YSYEKL. CDR3 in DNA: TGCGCCAGCAGCCAAAAACAGGGGGTGAACACTGAAGCTTTCTTT. Protein sequence: CASSQKQGVNTEAFF.

The chain links TRBV6-5 to TRBJ1-5; no clear D. Trimming took off 4 bases at V and 2 bases at J, with 6 bases between the two ends. The CDR3 length is 13 residues. Looked up from germline, CDR1 is MNHEY and CDR2 is SVGAGI. DNA of the CDR3: TGTGCCAGCAGTTGGCGGGGCAATCAGCCCCAGCATTTT. Its protein is CASSWRGNQPQHF.

The chain links TRBV5-1 to TRBJ2-6; TRBD1 or TRBD2 may be the D gene (6 bases each). CDR3 length: 17 residues. Germline CDR1 and CDR2: SGHRS and YFSETQ. V was trimmed by 4 bases and J by 0 bases, leaving 14 bases between them. CDR3 DNA sequence: TGCGCCAGCAGCCCCGGAGGAGGGGGCTCTGGGGCCAACGTCCTGACTTTC. As protein: CASSPGGGGSGANVLTF.

The rearrangement links TRBV10-3 to TRBJ1-2, with D unclear. The V and J ends lost 0 bases and 1 base respectively, with 9 bases between them. This CDR3 has 15 amino acids. Germline assignment: CDR1 ENHRY and CDR2 SYGVKD. The CDR3, as DNA: TGTGCCATCAGTGAGTCAGGCCGGCTTAACTATGGCTACACCTTC. It specifies CAISESGRLNYGYTF.

The table lists this clone with a count of one. This rearrangement joins TRBV21-1 to TRBJ1-4; the DNA was not compared with TRBD1, the D call given in the table. TRBV21-1 is recorded as a pseudogene. This CDR3 is 13 amino acids long. CDR3 protein: CASRPTVNEKLFF. For the CDR3, the DNA is TGTGCCAGCAGGCCAACAGTGAATGAAAAACTGTTTTTT.

The chain joins TRBV4-1 to TRBJ2-1, with 8 bases lining up with TRBD2. Germline V gene lookup returns CDR1 MGHRA and CDR2 YSYEKL. The CDR3 has 15 amino acids. V shed 5 bases, J shed 2 bases, and the junction held 5 bases outside the gene matches. The CDR3 here is CASSSAGVPYNEQFF. The CDR3 nucleotides are TGCGCCAGCAGCTCAGCGGGGGTACCCTACAATGAGCAGTTCTTC.

The CDR3 sequence: CAFGTGGLQGYTF. CDR3 DNA: TGTGCCTTTGGGACAGGGGGCCTCCAAGGCTACACCTTC. V usage is TRBV2 and J usage is TRBJ1-2; 12 bases are shared with TRBD1. The CDR3 runs 13 residues. Trimming cost V 11 bases and J 8 bases; bases outside gene matches: 9. Germline V gene lookup returns CDR1 SNHLY and CDR2 FYNNEI.

The gene calls are TRBV24-1 and TRBJ1-5; D perhaps matches TRBD1 (6 bases). From germline, CDR1 is KGHDR and CDR2 SFDVKD. V lost 9 bases and J lost 1, with 18 bases in between. The CDR3 contains 16 residues. CDR3 nucleotide sequence: TGTGCCACCCCTCCAGGGGCACGAAAGAGCAATCAGCCCCAGCATTTT. This codes for CATPPGARKSNQPQHF.

The V call is TRBV28, the J call TRBJ1-5; the D gene is possibly TRBD1 (6 bases). Trimming pared 7 bases from V and 5 bases from J, leaving 18 bases between. Per the germline V gene, CDR1 is MDHEN and CDR2 is SYDVKM. The CDR3 consists of 15 residues. CDR3 nucleotide sequence: TGTGCCAGCATATTCCGGGACACCCAAGATCAGCCCCAGCATTTT. This sequence encodes CASIFRDTQDQPQHF.

The chain links TRBV6-5 to TRBJ1-1; D is undetermined. Trimming pared 2 bases from V and 1 base from J, leaving 11 bases between. The CDR3 is 15 amino acids. Germline loops: CDR1 MNHEY, CDR2 SVGAGI. This chain's CDR3 is CASSYLGIENTEAFF. CDR3 DNA: TGTGCCAGCAGTTACCTGGGAATCGAGAACACTGAAGCTTTCTTT.

CDR3 DNA sequence: TGTGCCAGCAGTTACGGTCAGAACTATGGCTACACCTTC. It encodes CASSYGQNYGYTF. The chain is built from TRBV6-6 and TRBJ1-2; D ambiguous. The CDR3 length is 13 residues. V gave up 2 bases and J gave up 2 bases, with 6 bases separating them. Germline values: CDR1 MNHNY, CDR2 SVGAGI (reference sequence).

V and J are TRBV7-2 and TRBJ2-1; 12 nucleotides align to TRBD2. The CDR3 has 15 residues. The trim removed 5 bases at V and 8 bases at J, leaving 7 bases unmatched. The germline V gene has CDR1 SGHTA and CDR2 FQGNSA. The CDR3 DNA reads as TGTGCCAGCAGCCCCGCTAGCGGGAGGGTCGATGAGCAGTTCTTC. It codes for CASSPASGRVDEQFF.

The chain links TRBV5-1 to TRBJ2-7; D is unclear. The CDR3 sequence is 17 residues long. V was trimmed by 1 base and J by 0 bases, leaving 17 bases between them. From germline, CDR1 is SGHRS and CDR2 YFSETQ. In DNA, the CDR3 is TGCGCCAGCAGCTTGTTTATGCAGCCCTTCAACTCCTACGAGCAGTACTTC. Translated, it gives CASSLFMQPFNSYEQYF.

The rearrangement uses TRBV19 and TRBJ1-1; a possible D gene is TRBD1 (5 bases). This CDR3 has 13 residues. Looked up from germline, CDR1 is LNHDA and CDR2 is SQIVND (reference sequence). The V end lost 10 bases, the J end lost 5 bases, and 17 bases lay between the germline ends. This CDR3 reads CATRAGWGTEAFF. As DNA, the CDR3 is TGTGCCACAAGAGCAGGGTGGGGAACTGAAGCTTTCTTT.

The V and J genes are TRBV19 and TRBJ1-5; 7 bases align to TRBD1. V shed 6 bases, J shed 5 bases, and the junction held 10 bases outside the gene matches. Germline V gene data show CDR1 as LNHDA and CDR2 as SQIVND (reference sequence). The CDR3 runs to 15 residues. DNA for the CDR3: TGTGCCAGTAGATCCCGGGACAGCTGGGATCAGCCCCAGCATTTT. Encoded protein: CASRSRDSWDQPQHF.

V is TRBV5-5 and J is TRBJ1-3; 7 bases fit TRBD1. With 2 bases clipped from V and 2 bases from J, the junction kept 7 bases outside the gene matches. The CDR3 spans 16 residues. CDR1 SGHKS and CDR2 YYEKEE come from the germline V gene (reference sequence). CDR3 bases: TGTGCCAGCAGCTTTTCACTCGGACAGGCTGGAAACACCATATATTTT. Translating gives CASSFSLGQAGNTIYF.

The CDR3 loop is CASRGGTAWTEAFF. The CDR3, as DNA: TGCGCCAGTCGCGGGGGAACGGCATGGACTGAAGCTTTCTTT. The chain combines TRBV5-1 with TRBJ1-1, with D perhaps TRBD1 (5 bases). Trimming stripped 8 bases from V and 5 bases from J, with 19 bases between. This CDR3 spans 14 amino acids. Per the germline V gene, CDR1 is SGHRS and CDR2 is YFSETQ.